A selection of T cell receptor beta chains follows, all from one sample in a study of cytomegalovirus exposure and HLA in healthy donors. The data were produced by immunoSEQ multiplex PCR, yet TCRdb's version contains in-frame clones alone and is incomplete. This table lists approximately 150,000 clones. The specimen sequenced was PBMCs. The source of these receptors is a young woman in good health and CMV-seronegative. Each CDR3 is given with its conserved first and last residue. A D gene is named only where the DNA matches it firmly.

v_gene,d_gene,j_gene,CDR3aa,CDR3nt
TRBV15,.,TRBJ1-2,CATSMGGGYTF,TGTGCCACCAGCATGGGGGGAGGCTACACCTTC
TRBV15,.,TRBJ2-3,CATSSRLVADTQYF,TGTGCCACCAGCAGCCGGTTGGTGGCAGATACGCAGTATTTT
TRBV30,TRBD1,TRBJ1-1,CAWRTGGNTEAFF,TGTGCCTGGAGAACAGGGGGGAACACTGAAGCTTTCTTT
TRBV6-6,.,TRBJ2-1,CASTRGISYNEQFF,TGTGCCAGCACTAGGGGCATCTCCTACAATGAGCAGTTCTTC
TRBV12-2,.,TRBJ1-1,CASRSHIGANTEAFF,TGTGCAAGTCGCTCCCACATAGGGGCGAACACTGAAGCTTTCTTT
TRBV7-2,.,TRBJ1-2,CASSLDPGGPGHYGYTF,TGTGCCAGCAGCTTAGACCCGGGGGGCCCGGGGCACTATGGCTACACCTTC
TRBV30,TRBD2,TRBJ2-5,CAWDSGREGQETQYF,TGTGCCTGGGACTCTGGGCGGGAGGGACAAGAGACCCAGTACTTC
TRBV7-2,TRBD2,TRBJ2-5,CASSFLSSGRGETQYF,TGTGCCAGCAGCTTCCTTTCTAGCGGGAGGGGGGAGACCCAGTACTTC
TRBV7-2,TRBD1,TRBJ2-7,CASSFPKTGTPVEQYF,TGTGCCAGCAGCTTCCCCAAGACAGGGACCCCGGTCGAGCAGTACTTC
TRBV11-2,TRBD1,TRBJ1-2,CASSLQGARGYTF,TGTGCCAGCAGCTTACAGGGGGCGCGGGGCTACACCTTC
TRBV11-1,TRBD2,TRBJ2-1,CASSFGTTVRSEQFF,TGTGCCAGCAGCTTTGGGACTACAGTTCGCAGTGAGCAGTTCTTC
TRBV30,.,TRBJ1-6,CAWSVRGYDSPLHF,TGTGCCTGGAGTGTACGCGGATACGATTCACCCCTCCACTTT
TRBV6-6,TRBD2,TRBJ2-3,CASSLAGGADTQYF,TGTGCCAGCAGTCTGGCGGGAGGGGCAGATACGCAGTATTTT
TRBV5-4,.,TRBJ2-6,CASQGVTVSGANVLTF,TGTGCCAGTCAGGGCGTGACAGTCTCTGGGGCCAACGTCCTGACTTTC
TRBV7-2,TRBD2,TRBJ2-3,CASSQTGTSGDTQYF,TGTGCCAGCAGCCAAACCGGGACTAGCGGGGATACGCAGTATTTT
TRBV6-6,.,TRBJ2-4,CASSSWVGENIQYF,TGTGCCAGCAGTTCTTGGGTGGGAGAAAACATTCAGTACTTC
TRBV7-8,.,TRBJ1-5,CASSFTEMGQPQHF,TGTGCCAGCAGTTTTACAGAAATGGGTCAGCCCCAGCATTTT
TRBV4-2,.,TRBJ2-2,CASSQPGNGELFF,TGTGCCAGCAGCCAACCCGGGAACGGGGAGCTGTTTTTT
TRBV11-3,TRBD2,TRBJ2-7,CASSPPGGVEQYF,TGTGCCAGCAGCCCCCCGGGAGGCGTTGAGCAGTACTTC
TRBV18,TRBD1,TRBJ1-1,CASSPGQGLNTEAFF,TGTGCCAGCTCACCCGGACAGGGTCTGAACACTGAAGCTTTCTTT
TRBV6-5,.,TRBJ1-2,CASSYSMLATTYGYTF,TGTGCCAGCAGTTACTCGATGCTTGCGACAACGTATGGCTACACCTTC
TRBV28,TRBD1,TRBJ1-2,CASSSWDRSYYGYTF,TGTGCCAGCAGTTCTTGGGACAGGTCTTACTATGGCTACACCTTC
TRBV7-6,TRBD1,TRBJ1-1,CASSQTGGVYEAFF,TGTGCCAGCAGCCAGACAGGGGGTGTATATGAAGCTTTCTTT
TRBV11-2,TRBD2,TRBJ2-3,CASSLSRGSTDTQYF,TGTGCCAGCAGCTTATCGCGGGGGAGCACAGATACGCAGTATTTT
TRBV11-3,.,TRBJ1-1,CASSLSGEGGAFF,TGTGCCAGCAGCTTATCGGGTGAGGGAGGAGCTTTCTTT
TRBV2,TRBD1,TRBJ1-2,CASSFQETWGQGYGYTF,TGTGCCAGCAGTTTTCAAGAGACGTGGGGACAGGGCTATGGCTACACCTTC
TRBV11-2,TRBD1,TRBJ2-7,CASSLARDSSYEQYF,TGTGCCAGCAGCTTAGCTCGGGACAGCTCCTACGAGCAGTACTTC
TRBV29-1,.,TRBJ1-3,CSVLPNYSGNTIYF,TGCAGCGTTCTTCCCAACTACTCTGGAAACACCATATATTTT
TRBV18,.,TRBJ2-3,CASSPAVSSFTQYF,TGTGCCAGCTCACCGGCGGTTTCTTCCTTTACGCAGTATTTT
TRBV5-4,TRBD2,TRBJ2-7,CASSLVASGSYEQYF,TGTGCCAGCAGCTTGGTGGCTAGCGGGAGCTACGAGCAGTACTTC